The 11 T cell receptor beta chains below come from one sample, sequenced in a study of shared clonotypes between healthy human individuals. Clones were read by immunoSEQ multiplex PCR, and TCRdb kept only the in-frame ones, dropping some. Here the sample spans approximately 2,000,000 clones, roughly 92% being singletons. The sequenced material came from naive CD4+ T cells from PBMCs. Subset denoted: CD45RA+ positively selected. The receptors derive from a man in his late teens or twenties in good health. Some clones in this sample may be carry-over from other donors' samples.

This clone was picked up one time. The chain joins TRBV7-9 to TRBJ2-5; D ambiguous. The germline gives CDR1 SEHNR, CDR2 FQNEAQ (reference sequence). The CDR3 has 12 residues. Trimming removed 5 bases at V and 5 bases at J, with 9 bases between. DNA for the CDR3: TGTGCCAGCAGCCCCTATGGTGAGACCCAGTACTTC. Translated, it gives CASSPYGETQYF.

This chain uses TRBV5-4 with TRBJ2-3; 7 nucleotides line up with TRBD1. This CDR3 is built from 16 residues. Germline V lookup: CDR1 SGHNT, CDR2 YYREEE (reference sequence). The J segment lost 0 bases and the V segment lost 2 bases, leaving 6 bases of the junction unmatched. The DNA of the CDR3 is TGTGCCAGCAGCTTAGGGACAGTTACTAGCACAGATACGCAGTATTTT. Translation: CASSLGTVTSTDTQYF.

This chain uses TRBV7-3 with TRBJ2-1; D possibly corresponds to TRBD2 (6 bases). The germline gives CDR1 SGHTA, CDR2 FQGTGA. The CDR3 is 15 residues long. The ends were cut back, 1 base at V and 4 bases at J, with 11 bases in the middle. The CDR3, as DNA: TGTGCCAGCAGCTTAATGGCGGGACCGTACAATGAGCAGTTCTTC. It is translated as CASSLMAGPYNEQFF.

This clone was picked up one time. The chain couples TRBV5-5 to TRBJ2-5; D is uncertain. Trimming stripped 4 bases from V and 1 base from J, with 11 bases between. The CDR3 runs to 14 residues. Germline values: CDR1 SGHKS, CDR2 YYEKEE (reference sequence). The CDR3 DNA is TGTGCCAGCAGCCCTAGGCGGATCCAAGAGACCCAGTACTTC. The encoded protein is CASSPRRIQETQYF.

The CDR3 sequence is CASSNDRGGGDTQYF. CDR3 in DNA: TGTGCCAGCAGCAACGACAGGGGCGGGGGAGATACGCAGTATTTT. The chain recombines TRBV21-1 with TRBJ2-3; the table's D call, TRBD1, was not checked against the DNA. TRBV21-1 is shown as a pseudogene. CDR3 length equals 15 residues.

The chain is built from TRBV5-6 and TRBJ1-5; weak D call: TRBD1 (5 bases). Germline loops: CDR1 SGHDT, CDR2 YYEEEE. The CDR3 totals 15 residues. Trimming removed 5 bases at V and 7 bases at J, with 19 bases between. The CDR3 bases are TGTGCCAGCAGACGGGGGGTGCAGGGAGAACAGCCCCAGCATTTT. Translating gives CASRRGVQGEQPQHF.

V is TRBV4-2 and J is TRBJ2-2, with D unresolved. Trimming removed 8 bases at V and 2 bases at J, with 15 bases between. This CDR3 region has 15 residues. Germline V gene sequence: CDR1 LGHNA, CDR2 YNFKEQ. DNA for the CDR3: TGTGCCAGCCGTCAAGGGCCTTCTAACACCGGGGAGCTGTTTTTT. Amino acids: CASRQGPSNTGELFF.

The CDR3 spells CASQDLLDTEAFF. CDR3 nucleotide sequence: TGTGCCAGCCAAGACTTGTTGGACACTGAAGCTTTCTTT. The chain is built from TRBV28 and TRBJ1-1; unclear D gene. This CDR3 contains 13 residues. The germline V and J ends were trimmed by 8 bases and 3 bases, with 13 bases remaining between them. Looked up from germline, CDR1 is MDHEN and CDR2 is SYDVKM.

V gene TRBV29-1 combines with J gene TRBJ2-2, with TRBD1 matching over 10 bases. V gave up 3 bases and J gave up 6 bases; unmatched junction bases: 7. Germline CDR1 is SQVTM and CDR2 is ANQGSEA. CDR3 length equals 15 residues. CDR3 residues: CSVETGTGEAGELFF. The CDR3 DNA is TGCAGCGTTGAGACCGGGACAGGGGAGGCCGGGGAGCTGTTTTTT.

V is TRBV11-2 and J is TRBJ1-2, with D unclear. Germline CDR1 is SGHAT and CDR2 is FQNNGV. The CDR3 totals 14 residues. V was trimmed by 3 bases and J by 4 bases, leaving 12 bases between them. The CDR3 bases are TGTGCCAGCAGCTTTAGCGAAGGGTCCTATGGCTACACCTTC. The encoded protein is CASSFSEGSYGYTF.

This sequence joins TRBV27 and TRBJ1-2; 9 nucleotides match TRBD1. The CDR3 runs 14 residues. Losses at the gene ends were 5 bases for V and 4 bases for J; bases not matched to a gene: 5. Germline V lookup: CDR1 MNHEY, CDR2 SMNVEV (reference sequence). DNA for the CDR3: TGTGCCAGCAGTAGGACAGGGGAGGCCTATGGCTACACCTTC. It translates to CASSRTGEAYGYTF.